This entry is about one T cell receptor beta chain. This record comes from a study of control samples from healthy donors and cancer patients. Here immunoSEQ multiplex PCR was the method, and the copy in TCRdb shows in-frame clones only, minus some. The sample has over 85,000 clones; 85% to 90% are singletons. The V gene's germline CDR1 is ENHRY and CDR2 SYGVKD. Trimming took off 0 bases at V and 6 bases at J, with 9 bases between the two ends. The CDR3 has 14 residues. The sequence was obtained from a woman aged 45-59 years with colorectal cancer. The sample comprised PBMCs. The chain uses TRBV10-3 and TRBJ1-5; D remains ambiguous. For the CDR3, the DNA is TGTGCCATCAGTGAGTCCTGGGGAAGTCAGCCCCAGCATTTT. The encoded protein is CAISESWGSQPQHF.